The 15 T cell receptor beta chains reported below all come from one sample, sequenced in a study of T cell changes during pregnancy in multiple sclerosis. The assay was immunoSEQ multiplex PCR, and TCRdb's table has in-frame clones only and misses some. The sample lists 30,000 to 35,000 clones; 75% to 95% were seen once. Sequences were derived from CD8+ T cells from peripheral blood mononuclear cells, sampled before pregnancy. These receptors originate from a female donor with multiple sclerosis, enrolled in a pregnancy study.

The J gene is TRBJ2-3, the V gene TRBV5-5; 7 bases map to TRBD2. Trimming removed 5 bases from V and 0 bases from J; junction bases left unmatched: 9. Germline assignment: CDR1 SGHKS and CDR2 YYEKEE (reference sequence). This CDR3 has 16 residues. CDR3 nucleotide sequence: TGTGCCAGCAGTCGAATTAGCGGGTACAGCACAGATACGCAGTATTTT. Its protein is CASSRISGYSTDTQYF.

CDR3 loop: CASSAGTGGGTEAFF. The CDR3 DNA follows: TGTGCCAGCAGCGCCGGGACAGGGGGCGGCACTGAAGCTTTCTTT. V gene TRBV9 combines with J gene TRBJ1-1, with TRBD1 matching 12 bases. The CDR3 has 15 amino acids. Losses at the gene ends were 3 bases for V and 4 bases for J; bases not matched to a gene: 4. CDR1 and CDR2 (germline): SGDLS, YYNGEE.

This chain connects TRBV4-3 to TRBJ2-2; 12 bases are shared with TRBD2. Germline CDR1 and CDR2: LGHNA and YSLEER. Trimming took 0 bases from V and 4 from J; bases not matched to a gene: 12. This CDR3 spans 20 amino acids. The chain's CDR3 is CASSQETSGGTNPSTGELFF. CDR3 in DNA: TGCGCCAGCAGCCAAGAAACTAGCGGGGGGACGAACCCTTCCACCGGGGAGCTGTTTTTT.

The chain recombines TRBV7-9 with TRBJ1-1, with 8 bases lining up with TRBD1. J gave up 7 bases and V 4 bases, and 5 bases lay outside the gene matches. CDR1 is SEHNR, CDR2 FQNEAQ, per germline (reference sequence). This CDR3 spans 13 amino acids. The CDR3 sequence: CASSSDRVGEAFF. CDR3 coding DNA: TGTGCCAGCAGCTCGGACAGGGTGGGTGAAGCTTTCTTT.

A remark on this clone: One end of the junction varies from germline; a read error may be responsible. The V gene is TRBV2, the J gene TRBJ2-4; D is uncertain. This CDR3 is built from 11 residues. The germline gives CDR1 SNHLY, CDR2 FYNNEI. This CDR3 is CASSELDILYF. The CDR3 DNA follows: TGTGCCAGCAGTGAATTAGATATTCTGTACTTC.

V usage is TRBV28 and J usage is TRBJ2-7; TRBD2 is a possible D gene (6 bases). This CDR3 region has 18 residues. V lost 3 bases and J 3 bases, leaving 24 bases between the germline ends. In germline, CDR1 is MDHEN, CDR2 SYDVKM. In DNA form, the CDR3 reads TGTGCCAGCAGTTTTACGGCGGGATTACCCCTATTCAACTACGAGCAGTACTTC. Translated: CASSFTAGLPLFNYEQYF.

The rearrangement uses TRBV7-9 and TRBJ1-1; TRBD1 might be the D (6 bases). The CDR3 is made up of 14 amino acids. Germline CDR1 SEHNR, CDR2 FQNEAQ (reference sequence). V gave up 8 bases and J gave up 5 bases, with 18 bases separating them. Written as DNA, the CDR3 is TGTGCCAGCTCTCGGACGGGGGGCTGGACTGAAGCTTTCTTT. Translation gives CASSRTGGWTEAFF.

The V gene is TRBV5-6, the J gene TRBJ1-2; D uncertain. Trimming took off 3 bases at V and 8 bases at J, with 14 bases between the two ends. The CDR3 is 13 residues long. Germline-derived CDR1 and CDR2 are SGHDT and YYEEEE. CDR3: CASSWSLIEGYTF. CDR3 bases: TGTGCCAGCAGCTGGTCCCTTATAGAAGGCTACACCTTC.

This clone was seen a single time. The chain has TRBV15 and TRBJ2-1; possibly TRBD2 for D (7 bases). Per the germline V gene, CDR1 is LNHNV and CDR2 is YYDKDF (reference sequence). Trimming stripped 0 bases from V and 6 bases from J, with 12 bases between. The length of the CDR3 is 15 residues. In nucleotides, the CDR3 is TGTGCCACCAGCAGAGATGGGGGAGGGGGCAATGAGCAGTTCTTC. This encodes CATSRDGGGGNEQFF.

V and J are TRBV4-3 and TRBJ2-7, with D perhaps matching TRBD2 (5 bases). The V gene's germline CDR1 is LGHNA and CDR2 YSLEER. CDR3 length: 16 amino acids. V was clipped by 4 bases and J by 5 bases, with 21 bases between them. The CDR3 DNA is TGCGCCAGCAGCCTCAACTCTAACATAGCGTCCGACGAGCAGTACTTC. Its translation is CASSLNSNIASDEQYF.

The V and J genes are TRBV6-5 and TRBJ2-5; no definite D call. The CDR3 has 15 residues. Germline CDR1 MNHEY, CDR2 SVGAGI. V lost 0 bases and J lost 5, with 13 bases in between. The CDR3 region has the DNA TGTGCCAGCAGTTACTCTTCCCACAGTCAGGAGACCCAGTACTTC. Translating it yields CASSYSSHSQETQYF.

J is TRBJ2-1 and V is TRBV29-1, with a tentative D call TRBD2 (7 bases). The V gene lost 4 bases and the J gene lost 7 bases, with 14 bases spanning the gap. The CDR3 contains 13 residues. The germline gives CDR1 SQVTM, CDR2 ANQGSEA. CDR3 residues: CSVVGGGINEQFF. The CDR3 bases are TGCAGCGTTGTAGGGGGAGGGATAAATGAGCAGTTCTTC.

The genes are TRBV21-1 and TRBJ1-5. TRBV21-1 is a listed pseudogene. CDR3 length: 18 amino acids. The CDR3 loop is CARGRRRGGQINNQPQHF. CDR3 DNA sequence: TGTGCCAGGGGGAGGCGTAGGGGGGGGCAGATTAACAATCAGCCCCAGCATTTT.

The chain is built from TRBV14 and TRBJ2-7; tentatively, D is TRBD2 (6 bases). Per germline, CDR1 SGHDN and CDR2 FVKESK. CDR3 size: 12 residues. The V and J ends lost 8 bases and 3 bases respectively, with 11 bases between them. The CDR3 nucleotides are TGTGCCAGCGGGGAGACTAGCTACGAGCAGTACTTC. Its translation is CASGETSYEQYF. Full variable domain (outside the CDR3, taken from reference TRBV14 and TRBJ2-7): EAGVTQFPSHSVIEKGQTVTLRCDPISGHDNLYWYRRVMGKEIKFLLHFVKESKQDESGMPNNRFLAERTGGTYSTLKVQPAELEDSGVYFCASGETSYEQYFGPGTRLTVT.

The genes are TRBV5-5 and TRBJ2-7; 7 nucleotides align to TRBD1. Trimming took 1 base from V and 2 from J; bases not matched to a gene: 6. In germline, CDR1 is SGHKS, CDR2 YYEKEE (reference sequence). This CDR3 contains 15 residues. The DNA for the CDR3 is TGTGCCAGCAGCTTGCGGGACAGCTTAACCTACGAGCAGTACTTC. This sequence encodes CASSLRDSLTYEQYF.